One sample yielded the 24 T cell receptor beta chains listed below, sequenced in a study of OX40 agonist ivuxolimab in advanced cancers. Generated by immunoSEQ multiplex PCR, the TCRdb table keeps only in-frame clones and is missing some. The profile shows about 100,000 clones, approximately 90% of them singletons. The material was CD4+ or CD8+ T cells sorted from blood, obtained in a trial of the OX40 agonist ivuxolimab. All receptors come from an adult with an advanced solid tumor such as melanoma, head and neck, liver or kidney cancer.

The chain employs TRBV21-1 and TRBJ2-3; the D call of TRBD1 is as the table states it, not checked on the DNA. TRBV21-1 is reported as a pseudogene. The length of the CDR3 is 16 residues. The CDR3 bases are TGTGCCAGCAGCACTCCCTACAGGGGGCGGACAGATACGCAGTATTTT. The encoded protein is CASSTPYRGRTDTQYF.

The chain has TRBV11-2 and TRBJ2-7; TRBD1 might be the D (5 bases). Trimming pared 7 bases from V and 8 bases from J, leaving 12 bases between. The CDR3 is 11 amino acids. Germline lookup yields CDR1 SGHAT and CDR2 FQNNGV. CDR3 sequence (DNA): TGTGCCAGCACCTCCGACAGTAAGCAGTACTTC. It encodes CASTSDSKQYF.

This chain links TRBV19 with TRBJ1-3; weak D call: TRBD1 (6 bases). Germline loops: CDR1 LNHDA, CDR2 SQIVND (reference sequence). The CDR3 consists of 14 residues. The germline V and J ends were trimmed by 7 bases and 0 bases, with 10 bases remaining between them. The CDR3 DNA reads as TGTGCCAGTATCGACAGGATCTCTGGAAACACCATATATTTT. Translation: CASIDRISGNTIYF.

The V gene is TRBV2, the J gene TRBJ2-5; 9 bases agree with TRBD2. V shed 6 bases, J shed 0 bases, and the junction held 2 bases outside the gene matches. CDR1 and CDR2 from the germline V gene are SNHLY and FYNNEI. The CDR3 runs to 14 residues. CDR3 in amino acids: CASSGGRDQETQYF. The DNA for the CDR3 is TGTGCCAGCAGCGGCGGGAGGGACCAAGAGACCCAGTACTTC.

This clone was seen a handful of times. This chain links TRBV19 with TRBJ2-7; 7 bases map to TRBD1. This CDR3 has 15 residues. Germline V gene lookup returns CDR1 LNHDA and CDR2 SQIVND (reference sequence). The V gene end was trimmed by 3 bases and the J gene end by 9 bases; junction bases not matched to a gene: 14. As DNA, the CDR3 is TGTGCCAGTAGTATCCGGACAGGTCCGGGTTCAGTGCAGTACTTC. This gives the protein CASSIRTGPGSVQYF.

The chain is built from TRBV5-6 and TRBJ2-7, with D tentatively TRBD1 (5 bases). CDR3 length: 17 residues. The ends were cut back, 0 bases at V and 6 bases at J, with 22 bases in the middle. Germline V gene lookup returns CDR1 SGHDT and CDR2 YYEEEE. The CDR3 sequence: CASSLDRFAQGSVEQYF. CDR3 nucleotides: TGTGCCAGCAGCTTGGATAGGTTTGCTCAGGGATCCGTCGAGCAGTACTTC.

This chain joins TRBV2 and TRBJ1-2, with D uncertain. The V end was cut by 3 bases, the J end by 5 bases, with 16 bases between. Germline CDR1 is SNHLY and CDR2 is FYNNEI. The CDR3 totals 15 residues. CDR3 loop: CASSEDRPRIYGYTF. The CDR3 coding sequence is TGTGCCAGCAGTGAGGACCGACCTCGGATTTATGGCTACACCTTC.

The chain recombines TRBV7-2 with TRBJ2-1; 10 bases line up with TRBD1. Trimming removed 5 bases from V and 4 bases from J; junction bases left unmatched: 8. The CDR3 sequence is 16 residues long. Germline CDR1 and CDR2: SGHTA and FQGNSA. CDR3 in DNA: TGTGCCAGCAGCCCAGGGGGACAGGGGATTTACAATGAGCAGTTCTTC. Encoded protein: CASSPGGQGIYNEQFF.

The V call is TRBV21-1, the J call TRBJ2-7; the DNA was not used to check the table's D call, TRBD1. TRBV21-1 is an annotated pseudogene. The CDR3 runs 13 residues. The CDR3 is CAPLGRSFHEQYF. Written as DNA, the CDR3 is TGTGCCCCCTTAGGCAGGTCCTTCCACGAGCAGTACTTC.

CDR3 DNA: TGTGCCAGCAGCTTACCGCAGCTGGCCGGGGAGCTGTTTTTT. Translation gives CASSLPQLAGELFF. The V and J genes are TRBV7-9 and TRBJ2-2; D unresolved. The V and J ends lost 2 bases and 6 bases respectively, with 10 bases between them. The CDR3 runs to 14 residues. Germline V gene sequence: CDR1 SEHNR, CDR2 FQNEAQ (reference sequence). The full variable domain, completed using reference TRBV7-9 and TRBJ2-2, is DTGVSQNPRHKITKRGQNVTFRCDPISEHNRLYWYRQTLGQGPEFLTYFQNEAQLEKSRLLSDRFSAERPKGSFSTLEIQRTEQGDSAMYLCASSLPQLAGELFFGEGSRLTVL.

This clone occurred a few times. The CDR3 here is CASSRNSGGVTGELFF. The CDR3 DNA follows: TGTGCCAGCAGCCGAAATAGCGGGGGGGTCACCGGGGAGCTGTTTTTT. The gene calls are TRBV7-2 and TRBJ2-2; 11 bases align to TRBD2. The junction had 6 bases not matched to a gene; V was cut back by 5 bases and J by 4 bases. CDR3 length: 16 residues. Germline lookup yields CDR1 SGHTA and CDR2 FQGNSA.

The CDR3: CASSPGLAYEQYF. Here the CDR3 DNA reads TGTGCCAGCTCCCCGGGACTAGCCTACGAGCAGTACTTC. This chain joins TRBV18 and TRBJ2-7; 8 nucleotides agree with TRBD2. Trimming at V came to 6 bases and at J to 2 bases, leaving 3 bases not matched to a gene. The CDR3 is made up of 13 amino acids. Germline CDR1 is KGHSH and CDR2 is LQKENI. The whole variable domain, filled in from reference TRBV18 and TRBJ2-7, reads NAGVMQNPRHLVRRRGQEARLRCSPMKGHSHVYWYRQLPEEGLKFMVYLQKENIIDESGMPKERFSAEFPKEGPSILRIQQVVRGDSAAYFCASSPGLAYEQYFGPGTRLTVT.

The chain has TRBV5-6 and TRBJ2-2; TRBD2 matches 11 bases. Unmatched junction bases numbered 12, after V lost 4 bases and J lost 4 bases. The CDR3 runs to 18 residues. Germline lookup yields CDR1 SGHDT and CDR2 YYEEEE. CDR3 in amino acids: CASSTRLAGGPSTGELFF. The CDR3 DNA reads TGTGCCAGCAGCACACGATTAGCGGGAGGGCCGAGCACCGGGGAGCTGTTTTTT.

The chain joins TRBV28 to TRBJ2-7; possible D gene TRBD1, 5 bases. V lost 4 bases and J lost 2, with 18 bases in between. The CDR3 runs 16 residues. CDR1 MDHEN and CDR2 SYDVKM come from the germline V gene. In DNA form, the CDR3 reads TGTGCCAGCAGTTCAGCAGGGCATCCCGATCCCTACGAGCAGTACTTC. It yields the protein CASSSAGHPDPYEQYF.

The chain couples TRBV21-1 to TRBJ2-7; the table gives TRBD2 as D, unverified against the DNA. TRBV21-1 is tagged as a pseudogene. CDR3 size: 15 residues. The CDR3 DNA is TGTGCCAGCAGCAAGGCGCAGGGAGGGTCCTACGAGCAGTACTTC. Its translation is CASSKAQGGSYEQYF.

The CDR3, as DNA: TGTGCCAGTAGTATTGCGGATGACAGTTCTCCGATCACTGAAGCTTTCTTT. Translated, it gives CASSIADDSSPITEAFF. J is TRBJ1-1 and V is TRBV19, with D maybe TRBD1 (5 bases). The V end was cut by 3 bases, the J end by 4 bases, with 21 bases between. This CDR3 spans 17 amino acids. The germline gives CDR1 LNHDA, CDR2 SQIVND (reference sequence).

This chain links TRBV29-1 with TRBJ2-7; 13 positions match TRBD2. The V and J ends lost 5 bases and 4 bases, in that order; junction bases with no gene match: 2. Per germline, CDR1 SQVTM and CDR2 ANQGSEA. The CDR3 spans 13 residues. The CDR3 DNA is TGCAGCGTTAGGACTAGCGGGAGATACGAGCAGTACTTC. It encodes CSVRTSGRYEQYF.

Remarks on this clone: Other DNA sequences in this specimen translate into the identical CDR3. The V call is TRBV5-1, the J call TRBJ2-1, with 7 bases identical to TRBD2. CDR3 length: 14 amino acids. Germline CDR1 reads SGHRS; CDR2 reads YFSETQ. The V segment lost 4 bases and the J segment 5 bases; nucleotides outside the gene matches: 6. The CDR3 is CASSHGLGDNEQFF. Here the CDR3 DNA reads TGCGCCAGCAGCCACGGACTAGGAGACAATGAGCAGTTCTTC.

V and J are TRBV28 and TRBJ1-2; possibly TRBD1 for D (5 bases). The ends were cut back, 4 bases at V and 5 bases at J, with 8 bases in the middle. Germline V gene lookup returns CDR1 MDHEN and CDR2 SYDVKM. The CDR3 contains 12 residues. The CDR3 bases are TGTGCCAGCAGTTCAGGGAGATATGGCTACACCTTC. Protein sequence: CASSSGRYGYTF.

This rearrangement joins TRBV10-3 to TRBJ2-7; either TRBD1 or TRBD2 may fit D (6 bases each). V was cut by 8 bases and J by 1 base, with 18 bases left in between. CDR1 is ENHRY, CDR2 SYGVKD, per germline. This CDR3 spans 15 amino acids. The CDR3 DNA follows: TGTGCCATCGGGACATCGGGACTCCCTTCCTACGAGCAGTACTTC. It encodes CAIGTSGLPSYEQYF.

This chain uses TRBV5-4 with TRBJ2-1; a possible D gene is TRBD1 (6 bases). Trimming left V 4 bases short and J 4 bases short, with 12 bases between. The CDR3 is 14 amino acids. Germline lookup yields CDR1 SGHNT and CDR2 YYREEE (reference sequence). The CDR3 is CASSPSGQYNEQFF. The CDR3 DNA sequence: TGTGCCAGCAGCCCCAGCGGACAGTACAATGAGCAGTTCTTC.

The J gene is TRBJ2-1, the V gene TRBV4-1; 10 nucleotides align to TRBD2. V was pared by 3 bases and J by 7 bases, with 6 bases of the junction left unmatched. This CDR3 comprises 15 residues. The germline V gene has CDR1 MGHRA and CDR2 YSYEKL. CDR3 sequence: CASSQGLALWNEQFF. DNA of the CDR3: TGCGCCAGCAGCCAGGGACTAGCGTTATGGAATGAGCAGTTCTTC.

The rearrangement links TRBV6-1 to TRBJ2-7, with 8 bases that match TRBD2. CDR1 and CDR2 (germline): MNHNS, SASEGT. The CDR3 sequence is 14 residues long. V lost 6 bases to trimming and J lost 2 bases; unmatched junction nucleotides: 6. The CDR3 nucleotides are TGTGCCAGCAGGGGACTAGTAGCTCCCTACGAGCAGTACTTC. It is translated as CASRGLVAPYEQYF.

The chain uses TRBV7-9 and TRBJ2-1; D is unclear. CDR1 and CDR2 from the germline V gene are SEHNR and FQNEAQ (reference sequence). The CDR3 loop spans 14 amino acids. V was trimmed by 5 bases and J by 5 bases, leaving 13 bases between them. CDR3: CASSHTRRDNEQFF. In DNA form, the CDR3 reads TGTGCCAGCAGCCATACTCGAAGGGACAATGAGCAGTTCTTC.